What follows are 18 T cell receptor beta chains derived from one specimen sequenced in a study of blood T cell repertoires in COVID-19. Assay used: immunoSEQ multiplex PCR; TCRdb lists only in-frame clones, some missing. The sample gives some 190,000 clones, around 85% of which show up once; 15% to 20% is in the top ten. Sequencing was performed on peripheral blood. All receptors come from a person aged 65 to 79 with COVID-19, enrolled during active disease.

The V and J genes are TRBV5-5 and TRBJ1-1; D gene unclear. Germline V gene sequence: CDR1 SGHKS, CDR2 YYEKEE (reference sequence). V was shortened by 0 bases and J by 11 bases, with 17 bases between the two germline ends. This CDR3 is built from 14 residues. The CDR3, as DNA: TGTGCCAGCAGCTTGGAGTGGGAGTCCTCGTGGGCTTTCTTT. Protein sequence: CASSLEWESSWAFF.

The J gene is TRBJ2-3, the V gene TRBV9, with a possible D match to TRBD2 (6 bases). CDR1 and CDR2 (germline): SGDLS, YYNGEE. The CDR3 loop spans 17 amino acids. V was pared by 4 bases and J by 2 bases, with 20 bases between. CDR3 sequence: CASSSRGEDGHTDTQYF. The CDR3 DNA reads TGTGCCAGCAGCTCAAGAGGGGAGGACGGTCACACAGATACGCAGTATTTT.

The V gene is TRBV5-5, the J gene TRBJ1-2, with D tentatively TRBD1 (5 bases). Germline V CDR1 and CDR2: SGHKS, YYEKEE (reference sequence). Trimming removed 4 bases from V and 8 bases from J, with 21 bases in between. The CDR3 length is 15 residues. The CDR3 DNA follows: TGTGCCAGCAGCGCTCCCTCATCAGGGCAGGGCGGCTACACCTTC. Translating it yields CASSAPSSGQGGYTF.

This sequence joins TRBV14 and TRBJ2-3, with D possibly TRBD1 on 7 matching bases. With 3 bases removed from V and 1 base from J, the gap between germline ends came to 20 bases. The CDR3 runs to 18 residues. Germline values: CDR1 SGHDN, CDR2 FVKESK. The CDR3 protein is CASSQAGQPTVGTDTQYF. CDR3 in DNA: TGTGCCAGCAGCCAGGCGGGACAGCCGACGGTAGGCACAGATACGCAGTATTTT.

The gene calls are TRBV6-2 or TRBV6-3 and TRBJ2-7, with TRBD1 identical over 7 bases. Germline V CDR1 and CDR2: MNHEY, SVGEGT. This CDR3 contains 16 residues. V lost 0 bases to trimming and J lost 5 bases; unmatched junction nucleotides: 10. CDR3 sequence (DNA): TGTGCCAGCAGTTACTCGATACGACAGGGTAAGGACGAGCAGTACTTC. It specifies CASSYSIRQGKDEQYF.

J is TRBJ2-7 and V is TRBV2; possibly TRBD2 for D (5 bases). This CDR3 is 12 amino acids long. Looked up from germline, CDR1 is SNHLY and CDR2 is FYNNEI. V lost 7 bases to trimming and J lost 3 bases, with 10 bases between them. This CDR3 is CASKLGRYEQYF. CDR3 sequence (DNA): TGTGCCAGCAAACTAGGGCGCTACGAGCAGTACTTC.

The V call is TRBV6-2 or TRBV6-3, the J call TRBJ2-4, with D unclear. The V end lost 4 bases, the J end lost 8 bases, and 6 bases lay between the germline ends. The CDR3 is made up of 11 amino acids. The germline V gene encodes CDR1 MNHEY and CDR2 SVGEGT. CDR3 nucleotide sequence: TGTGCCAGCAGTTCAGAAGACATTCAGTACTTC. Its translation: CASSSEDIQYF.

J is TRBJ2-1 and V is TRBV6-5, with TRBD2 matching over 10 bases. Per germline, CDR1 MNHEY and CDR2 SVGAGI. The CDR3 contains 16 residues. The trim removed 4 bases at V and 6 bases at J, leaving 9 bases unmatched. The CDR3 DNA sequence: TGTGCCAGCAGTTCCCTGCTTAGCGGGAGGCCCAATGAGCAGTTCTTC. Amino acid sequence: CASSSLLSGRPNEQFF.

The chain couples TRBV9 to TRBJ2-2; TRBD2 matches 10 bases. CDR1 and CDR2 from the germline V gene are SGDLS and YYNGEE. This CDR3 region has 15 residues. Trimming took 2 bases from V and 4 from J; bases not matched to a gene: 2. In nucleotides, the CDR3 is TGTGCCAGCAGCGTCAAGCGGGAGGGCACCGGGGAGCTGTTTTTT. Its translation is CASSVKREGTGELFF.

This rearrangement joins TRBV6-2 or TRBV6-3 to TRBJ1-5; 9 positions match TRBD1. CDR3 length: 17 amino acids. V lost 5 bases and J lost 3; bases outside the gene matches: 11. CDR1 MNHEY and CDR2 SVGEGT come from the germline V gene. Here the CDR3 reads CASSLDLDRGNNQPQHF. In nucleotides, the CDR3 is TGTGCCAGCAGTCTGGACTTGGACAGGGGTAACAATCAGCCCCAGCATTTT.

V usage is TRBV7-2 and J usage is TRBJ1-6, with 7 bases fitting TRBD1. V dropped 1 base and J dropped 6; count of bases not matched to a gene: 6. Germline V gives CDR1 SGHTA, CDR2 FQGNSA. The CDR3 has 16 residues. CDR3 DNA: TGTGCCAGCAGCTTAGGGACAGGTTCGGCTAATTCACCCCTCCACTTT. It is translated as CASSLGTGSANSPLHF.

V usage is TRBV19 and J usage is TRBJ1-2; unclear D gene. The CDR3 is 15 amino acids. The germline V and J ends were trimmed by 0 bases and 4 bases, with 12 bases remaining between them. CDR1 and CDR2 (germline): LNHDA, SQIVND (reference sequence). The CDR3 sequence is CASSIDRGSGYGYTF. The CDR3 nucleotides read TGTGCCAGTAGTATAGATCGGGGATCGGGCTATGGCTACACCTTC.

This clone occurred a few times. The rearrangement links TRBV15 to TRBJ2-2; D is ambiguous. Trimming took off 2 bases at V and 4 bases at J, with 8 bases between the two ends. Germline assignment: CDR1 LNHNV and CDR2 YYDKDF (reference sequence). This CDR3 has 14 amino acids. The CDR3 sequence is CATSRNRVTGELFF. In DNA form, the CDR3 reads TGTGCCACCAGCAGAAACCGGGTCACCGGGGAGCTGTTTTTT.

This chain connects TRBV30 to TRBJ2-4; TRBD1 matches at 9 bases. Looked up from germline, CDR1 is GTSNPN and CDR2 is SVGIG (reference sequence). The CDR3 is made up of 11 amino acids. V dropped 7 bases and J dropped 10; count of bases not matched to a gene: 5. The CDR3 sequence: CAFYGQGIQYF. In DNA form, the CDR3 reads TGTGCCTTCTACGGACAGGGGATTCAGTACTTC.

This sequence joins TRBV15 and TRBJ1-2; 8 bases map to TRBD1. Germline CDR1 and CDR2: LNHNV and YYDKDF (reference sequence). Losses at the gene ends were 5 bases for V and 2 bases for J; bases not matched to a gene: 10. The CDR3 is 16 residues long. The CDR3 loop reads CATSPQGTGPNYGYTF. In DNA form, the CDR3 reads TGTGCCACCAGCCCTCAGGGGACAGGACCGAACTATGGCTACACCTTC.

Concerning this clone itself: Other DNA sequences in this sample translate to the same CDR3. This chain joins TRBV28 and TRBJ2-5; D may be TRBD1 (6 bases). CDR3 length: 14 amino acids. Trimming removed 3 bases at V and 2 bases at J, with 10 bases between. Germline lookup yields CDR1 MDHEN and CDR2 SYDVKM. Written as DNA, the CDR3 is TGTGCCAGCAGTTTGTGGGGGCCTCAAGAGACCCAGTACTTC. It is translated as CASSLWGPQETQYF.

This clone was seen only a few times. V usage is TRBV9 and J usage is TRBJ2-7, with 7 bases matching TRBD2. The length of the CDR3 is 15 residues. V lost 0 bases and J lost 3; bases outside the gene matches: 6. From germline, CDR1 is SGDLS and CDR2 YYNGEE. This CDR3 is CASSVDIGGNYEQYF. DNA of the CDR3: TGTGCCAGCAGCGTAGACATCGGGGGGAACTACGAGCAGTACTTC.

The CDR3 region has the DNA TGTGCCAGCAGCTTCTCCTCAGGTAGTGAGCAGTTCTTC. The encoded protein is CASSFSSGSEQFF. The chain joins TRBV7-9 to TRBJ2-1, with unresolved D. Germline CDR1 SEHNR, CDR2 FQNEAQ (reference sequence). V lost 3 bases and J lost 9, with 12 bases in between. This CDR3 has 13 amino acids.